The 4 T cell receptor beta chains in this list originate from one sample, sequenced in a study of monozygotic twins with inflammatory bowel disease. TCRdb re-called the 5' RACE reads and gives one entry per CDR3 protein, without DNA. Its table lists about 210,000 distinct CDR3 sequences. Sequenced input: blood. Receptor source: a human donor with ulcerative colitis or Crohn's disease, or a healthy co-twin of an affected twin (not recorded which).

This chain uses TRBV20-1 with TRBJ1-2. The CDR3 totals 14 residues. Germline CDR1 and CDR2: DFQATT and SNEGSKA (reference sequence). The CDR3 loop reads CSARDTQGLEGYTF.

The V call is TRBV5-1, the J call TRBJ2-5; checking the TCRdb D call of TRBD1 is not possible without DNA. Germline CDR1 reads SGHRS; CDR2 reads YFSETQ. The CDR3 is 14 residues long. The CDR3 here is CASSPAGVGETQYF.

The rearrangement uses TRBV10-3 and TRBJ2-3; the D call of TRBD1 rests on TCRdb alone, since no DNA is present to check it. The CDR3 runs to 15 residues. Per the germline V gene, CDR1 is ENHRY and CDR2 is SYGVKD. This CDR3 reads CAISPSTGRADTQYF.

This rearrangement joins TRBV12-3 or TRBV12-4 to TRBJ2-7; TCRdb gives TRBD1 as the D gene, but with no DNA this cannot be confirmed. This CDR3 has 13 residues. CDR3 residues: CASRGVSSYEQYF.